The 7 T cell receptor beta chains below were found in one sample sequenced in a study of regulatory T cells in long-lasting Graves disease. Library construction for TCR beta used iRepertoire HTBI primers and Arm-PCR of CDR3 regions. Each CDR3 protein gets one entry after TCRdb re-called the multiplex PCR reads with MiXCR. This sample has approximately 400,000 distinct CDR3 sequences; 14% to 15% occur once, and the top ten carry 16%. This sample's time point: newly diagnosed GD, antithyroid drugs for less than 3 months. With RNA extracted from PBMCs as input, the TCR library was made. The same specimen was also included in a second study, on T cells in Graves' hyperthyroidism and ophthalmopathy.

Sequencing was performed on peripheral blood mononuclear cells (PBMCs), taken at new diagnosis, from a patient treated with antithyroid drugs. The receptors were gathered from a woman in her thirties with Graves disease.

Comment on this clonotype: A much larger clone differs by one base, so this may be a read error. The chain is built from TRBV12-3 or TRBV12-4 and TRBJ2-1; 7 bases are a match to TRBD1. The DNA end is a closer match to TRBJ2-7, so the J assignment may be wrong. The CDR3 runs 15 residues. This CDR3 is CASSQGELSYNEQYF. The DNA of the CDR3 is TGTGCCAGCAGTCAGGGGGAACTCTCCTACAATGAGCAGTACTTC.

Many counts were recorded for this clonotype. The V gene is TRBV7-2, the J gene TRBJ2-5, with 13 bases fitting TRBD2. Trimming removed 5 bases from V and 4 bases from J; junction bases left unmatched: 7. The germline CDR1 and CDR2 sequences are SGHTA and FQGNSA. The CDR3 runs 16 residues. CDR3: CASSQTSGRARETQYF. The CDR3, as DNA: TGTGCCAGCAGCCAAACTAGCGGGAGGGCCAGAGAGACCCAGTACTTC.

This clonotype came up many times. The V call is TRBV24-1, the J call TRBJ2-5; the D call may be TRBD1 or TRBD2 (5 bases each). The CDR3 runs 16 residues. With 6 bases removed from V and 5 bases from J, the gap between germline ends came to 21 bases. CDR1 and CDR2 from the germline V gene are KGHDR and SFDVKD. The CDR3 region is CATSKDGVQGQETQYF. As DNA, the CDR3 is TGTGCCACCAGTAAAGACGGGGTCCAGGGTCAGGAGACCCAGTACTTC.

The V call is TRBV24-1, the J call TRBJ2-1; TRBD2 matches 9 bases. Germline V CDR1 and CDR2: KGHDR, SFDVKD. The CDR3 is 15 amino acids. Unmatched junction bases numbered 12, after V lost 11 bases and J lost 5 bases. CDR3 loop: CASSTLREGNNEQFF. CDR3 bases: TGTGCCAGTTCTACTCTGCGGGAGGGAAACAATGAGCAGTTCTTC.

This clonotype was detected ten times or more. As DNA, the CDR3 is TGTGCCAGCAGCTTAAGACTAGCGGGAGGGCCCAGCGAGCAGTACTTC. This gives the protein CASSLRLAGGPSEQYF. The J gene is TRBJ2-7, the V gene TRBV11-1; TRBD2 matches at 14 bases. The CDR3 has 16 residues. After removal of 2 bases from V and 6 bases from J, the junction contained 6 bases not matched to a gene. Germline V gene sequence: CDR1 SGHAT, CDR2 FQDESV (reference sequence).

Ten or more counts support this clonotype. The chain carries TRBV7-8 and TRBJ2-3; TRBD2 matches at 11 bases. The CDR3 contains 16 residues. Germline CDR1 is SGHVS and CDR2 is FQNEAQ. The trim removed 4 bases at V and 2 bases at J, leaving 5 bases unmatched. This CDR3 reads CASSYSGGGDTDTQYF. CDR3 in DNA: TGTGCCAGCAGCTATAGCGGGGGGGGGGACACAGATACGCAGTATTTT.

Comments on this clonotype: A much larger clone lies a single base off, so this may be a read error. The chain joins TRBV18 to TRBJ2-4; 10 bases match TRBD1. This CDR3 spans 15 amino acids. The germline CDR1 and CDR2 sequences are KGHSH and LQKENI. Written as DNA, the CDR3 is TGTGCCAGCTCATACGGGACAGGGGAAGGCAATGAGCAGTCCTTC. Translation: CASSYGTGEGNEQSF.